The present T cell receptor beta chain was sequenced within a study of PD-L1 blockade in urothelial cancer. As for the study in general: Blood underwent analysis 3 weeks (second dose) and 6 weeks after treatment began.

In germline, CDR1 is LGHNA, CDR2 YSLEER. The CDR3 covers 17 residues. Trimming took off 1 base at V and 2 bases at J, with 17 bases between the two ends. Described time point: peripheral blood 6 weeks after treatment start. Generated by immunoSEQ multiplex PCR, the TCRdb table keeps only in-frame clones and is missing some. The sample lists roughly 120,000 clones, 91% occurring once. This TCR was recovered from a man aged 55 to 70 with urothelial cancer. The sequencing used PBMCs, collected around atezolizumab (anti-PD-L1) treatment. This chain connects TRBV4-3 to TRBJ1-2; D might be TRBD1 (6 bases). The CDR3 sequence: CASSQGLQGIQNYGYTF. CDR3 DNA: TGCGCCAGCAGCCAAGGCTTACAGGGTATTCAGAACTATGGCTACACCTTC.